These 6 T cell receptor beta chains originate from one sample sequenced in a study of blood T cell repertoires in COVID-19. TCRdb keeps only in-frame clones here, not all; method: immunoSEQ multiplex PCR. This table has a few hundred thousand clones, around 87% appearing once. The sample comprised PBMCs or T cells enriched from blood (not recorded which). The receptor set was obtained from a woman in her forties or fifties who had recovered from COVID-19.

This clone was observed a single time. This chain uses TRBV4-1 with TRBJ2-7; possibly TRBD1 for D (5 bases). This CDR3 is built from 15 residues. Trimming cost V 3 bases and J 2 bases, with 14 bases left between them. Looked up from germline, CDR1 is MGHRA and CDR2 is YSYEKL. CDR3 coding DNA: TGCGCCAGCAGCCATATGTGGCGACAGACCTACGAGCAGTACTTC. Amino acids: CASSHMWRQTYEQYF.

This chain links TRBV1 with TRBJ2-7; TRBD1 is the table's D call, not checked against the DNA. TRBV1 has pseudogene status. The CDR3 is 16 amino acids. The CDR3 DNA is TGCACCAGCAGCCATTTGAAGGGGGACAGGGAGGGCGAGCAGTACTTC. Amino acid sequence: CTSSHLKGDREGEQYF.

This clone was observed a few times. The chain employs TRBV9 and TRBJ2-1, with 10 bases identical to TRBD1. V shed 7 bases and J 8 bases; nucleotides not matched to a gene: 12. The germline V gene has CDR1 SGDLS and CDR2 YYNGEE. The CDR3 covers 15 residues. CDR3 region: CASARSGQGLDEQFF. The CDR3 DNA reads TGTGCCAGCGCAAGGTCGGGACAGGGGTTAGATGAGCAGTTCTTC.

This chain joins TRBV10-3 and TRBJ1-5; D is uncertain. V shed 11 bases and J shed 7 bases, with 15 bases lying between them. There are 12 residues in the CDR3. Germline-derived CDR1 and CDR2 are ENHRY and SYGVKD. This chain's CDR3 is CAPGRVLQPQHF. The CDR3 nucleotides read TGTGCCCCCGGGAGGGTTTTACAGCCCCAGCATTTT.

The J gene is TRBJ1-2, the V gene TRBV4-2, with 8 bases fitting TRBD1. The V segment lost 1 base and the J segment 0 bases; nucleotides outside the gene matches: 10. Germline CDR1 reads LGHNA; CDR2 reads YNFKEQ. This CDR3 has 18 amino acids. CDR3 region: CASSQGGTGFYSNYGYTF. CDR3 nucleotides: TGTGCCAGCAGCCAAGGGGGGACAGGTTTTTACTCTAACTATGGCTACACCTTC.

The V call is TRBV10-2, the J call TRBJ1-3; TRBD1 is a possible D gene (5 bases). Germline V gene data show CDR1 as WSHSY and CDR2 as SAAADI. This CDR3 contains 13 residues. Trimming took off 3 bases at V and 5 bases at J, with 8 bases between the two ends. The CDR3 nucleotides are TGCGCCAGCAGTGACAGGGAACGAAACACCATATATTTT. Its protein is CASSDRERNTIYF.